The entry below describes one T cell receptor (beta chain). The antigen remains undetermined. This sample is part of a study of T cells in Graves' hyperthyroidism and ophthalmopathy. Across the study: At the time of initial diagnosis and before any treatment, peripheral blood was collected. Study results and caveats: Blood also held most thyroid clonotypes expanded beyond 0.001.

This CDR3 contains 13 residues. V dropped 1 base and J dropped 0 bases, with 3 bases sitting between them. Germline V gene lookup returns CDR1 LGHNT and CDR2 FRNRAP. The investigators amplified TCR beta CDR3 regions from RNA transcripts. First-round RT-PCR targeting the TCR CDR3 was performed with the HTBI primer set. From the multiplex PCR reads, TCRdb called clonotypes with MiXCR, one entry per CDR3 protein. This repertoire shows 360,000 or so distinct CDR3 sequences, approximately 19% found once; its top ten account for about 3.7%. No ophthalmopathy progression within 18 months constituted stable Graves' hyperthyroidism. 9.5 to 10 ml fresh peripheral blood yielded the PBMCs.

The sample consisted of blood. This chain connects TRBV12-5 to TRBJ1-1, with D unresolved. The clonotype originates from a woman aged 18 to 35 with Graves' hyperthyroidism. The CDR3 is CASGLELNTEAFF. The CDR3 DNA is TGTGCTAGTGGTTTGGAGCTGAACACTGAAGCTTTCTTT. The variable domain in full, with the rest retrieved from reference TRBV12-5 and TRBJ1-1, is DARVTQTPRHKVTEMGQEVTMRCQPILGHNTVFWYRQTMMQGLELLAYFRNRAPLDDSGMPKDRFSAEMPDATLATLKIQPSEPRDSAVYFCASGLELNTEAFFGQGTRLTVV.